The present TCR beta chain was sequenced within a study of a mutant IDH1 vaccine in newly diagnosed glioma. Repertoires were generated with immunoSEQ multiplex PCR, while TCRdb's copy carries only in-frame clones and drops some. The profile shows 40,000 to 60,000 clones, around 85% of them singletons. In the case of this clone: Its antigen is unknown.

Time point described: week 35, safety follow-up. The investigators gave 300 ug of mutant IDH1 20-mer peptide in each vaccine dose, together with topical imiquimod. Germline V gene data show CDR1 as GTSNPN and CDR2 as SVGIG (reference sequence). V dropped 2 bases and J dropped 3 bases, with 11 bases sitting between them. The CDR3 runs to 15 residues. Sample: PBMCs, taken from a glioma patient whose treatment included an IDH1 peptide vaccine. The clonotype originates from a middle-aged man with glioma. The gene calls are TRBV30 and TRBJ1-6, with D unresolved. This CDR3 is CAWSPESYYNSPLHF. CDR3 coding DNA: TGTGCCTGGAGTCCCGAGTCCTACTATAATTCACCCCTCCACTTT. The whole variable domain, filled in from reference TRBV30 and TRBJ1-6, reads SQTIHQWPATLVQPVGSPLSLECTVEGTSNPNLYWYRQAAGRGLQLLFYSVGIGQISSEVPQNLSASRPQDRQFILSSKKLLLSDSGFYLCAWSPESYYNSPLHFGNGTRLTVT.